The clone carrying this T cell receptor beta chain was detected only once. The germline V and J ends were trimmed by 2 bases and 4 bases, with 12 bases remaining between them. Looked up from germline, CDR1 is SGHNT and CDR2 is YYREEE (reference sequence). This CDR3 has 14 amino acids. This specimen belongs to a study of blood T cell repertoires in COVID-19. About the research overall: From T cells, B-cell-depleted T cells, or PBMCs came the material, which was cDNA or gDNA.

Using immunoSEQ multiplex PCR, the repertoire was profiled, and TCRdb retains in-frame clones only, with some absent. The data show 200,000 or so clones, about 85% seen once. Source material: peripheral blood. The chain carries TRBV5-4 and TRBJ2-5, with a weak D call TRBD1 (6 bases). This receptor was taken from a woman aged 60 to 75 who had recovered from COVID-19. Here the CDR3 reads CASSFRQGRETQYF. CDR3 nucleotides: TGTGCCAGCAGCTTCAGGCAGGGGAGAGAGACCCAGTACTTC. Full variable domain (rest looked up from reference TRBV5-4 and TRBJ2-5): ETGVTQSPTHLIKTRGQQVTLRCSSQSGHNTVSWYQQALGQGPQFIFQYYREEENGRGNFPPRFSGLQFPNYSSELNVNALELDDSALYLCASSFRQGRETQYFGPGTRLLVL.